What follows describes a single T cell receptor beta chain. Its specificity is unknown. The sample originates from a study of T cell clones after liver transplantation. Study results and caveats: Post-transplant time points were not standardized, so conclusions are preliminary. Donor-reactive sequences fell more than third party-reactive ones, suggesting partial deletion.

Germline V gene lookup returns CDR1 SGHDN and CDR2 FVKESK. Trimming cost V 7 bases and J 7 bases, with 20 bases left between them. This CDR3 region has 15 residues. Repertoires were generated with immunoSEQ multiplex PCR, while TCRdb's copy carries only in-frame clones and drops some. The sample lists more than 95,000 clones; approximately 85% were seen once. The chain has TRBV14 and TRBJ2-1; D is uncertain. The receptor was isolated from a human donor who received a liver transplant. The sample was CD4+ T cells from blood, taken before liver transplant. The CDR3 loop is CASTSSSKFGNEQFF. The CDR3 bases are TGTGCCAGCACCTCCTCGTCGAAATTTGGAAATGAGCAGTTCTTC. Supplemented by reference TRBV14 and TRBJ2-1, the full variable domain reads EAGVTQFPSHSVIEKGQTVTLRCDPISGHDNLYWYRRVMGKEIKFLLHFVKESKQDESGMPNNRFLAERTGGTYSTLKVQPAELEDSGVYFCASTSSSKFGNEQFFGPGTRLTVL.